Only a few counts were recorded for the clone carrying this T cell receptor (beta chain). Between the trimmed V and J ends, which lost 2 bases and 4 bases, there was a span of 10 bases. Germline loops: CDR1 SGHVS, CDR2 FQNEAQ. The CDR3 covers 14 residues. This specimen belongs to a study of blood T cells in healthy people across ages. Study as a whole: Template switching picked up about one barcoded beta molecule for each two T cells.

It was with a sample-barcoded 5' primer and a J-beta primer mix that a second PCR of roughly 6 to 11 cycles was run. TCRdb called the 5' RACE reads again in MiXCR, with one record for every CDR3 protein. The data hold some 1 million distinct CDR3 sequences, with around 45% observed a single time. Sequenced material: blood. This sequence joins TRBV7-8 and TRBJ2-3; tentative D call: TRBD1 (6 bases). The sequence was collected from a woman aged 60-75 years in good health. The CDR3 nucleotides read TGTGCCAGCAGCTTACAACAGGGATCAGATACGCAGTATTTT. Protein product: CASSLQQGSDTQYF.